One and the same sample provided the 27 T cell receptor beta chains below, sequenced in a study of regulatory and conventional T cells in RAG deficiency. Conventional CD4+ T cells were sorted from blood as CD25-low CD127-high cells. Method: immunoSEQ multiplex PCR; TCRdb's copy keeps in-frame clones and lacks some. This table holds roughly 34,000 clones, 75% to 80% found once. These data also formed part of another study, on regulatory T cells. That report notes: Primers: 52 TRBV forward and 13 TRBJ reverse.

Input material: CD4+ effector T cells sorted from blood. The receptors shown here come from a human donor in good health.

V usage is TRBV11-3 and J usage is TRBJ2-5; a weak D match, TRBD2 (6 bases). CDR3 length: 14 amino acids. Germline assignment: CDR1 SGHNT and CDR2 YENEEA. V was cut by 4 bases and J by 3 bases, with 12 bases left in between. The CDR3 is CASSSGGTEETQYF. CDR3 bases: TGTGCCAGCAGCTCCGGAGGGACTGAAGAGACCCAGTACTTC.

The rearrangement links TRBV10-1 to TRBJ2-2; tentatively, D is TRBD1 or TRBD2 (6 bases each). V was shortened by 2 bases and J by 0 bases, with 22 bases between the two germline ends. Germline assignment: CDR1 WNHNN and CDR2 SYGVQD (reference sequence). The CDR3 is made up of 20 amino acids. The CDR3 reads CASSEPLGGPGQTNTGELFF. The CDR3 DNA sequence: TGCGCCAGCAGTGAGCCTTTGGGGGGACCGGGACAAACGAACACCGGGGAGCTGTTTTTT.

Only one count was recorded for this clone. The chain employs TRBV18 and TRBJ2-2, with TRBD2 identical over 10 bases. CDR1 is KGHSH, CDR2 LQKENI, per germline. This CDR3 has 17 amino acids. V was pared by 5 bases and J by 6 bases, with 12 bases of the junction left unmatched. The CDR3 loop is CASSLRTSGPDSGELFF. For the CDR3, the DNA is TGTGCCAGCTCATTAAGGACTAGCGGACCCGACTCCGGGGAGCTGTTTTTT.

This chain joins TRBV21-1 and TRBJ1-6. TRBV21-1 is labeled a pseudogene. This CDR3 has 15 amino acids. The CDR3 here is CASSKVYIGGPLLHF. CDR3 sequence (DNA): TGTGCCAGCAGCAAAGTTTATATCGGCGGACCTCTCCTCCACTTT.

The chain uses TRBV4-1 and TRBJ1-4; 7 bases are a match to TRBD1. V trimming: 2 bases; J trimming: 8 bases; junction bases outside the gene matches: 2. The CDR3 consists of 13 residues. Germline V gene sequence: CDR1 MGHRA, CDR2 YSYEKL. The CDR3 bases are TGCGCCAGCAGCCAAAGGGACAGAGAAAAACTGTTTTTT. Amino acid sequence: CASSQRDREKLFF.

As DNA, the CDR3 is TGTGCCAGCAGCTCAGCAGCAAGCTCCTACGAGCAGTACTTC. The encoded protein is CASSSAASSYEQYF. The chain links TRBV11-3 to TRBJ2-7; D ambiguous. The length of the CDR3 is 14 residues. The ends were cut back, 4 bases at V and 0 bases at J, with 10 bases in the middle. Germline values: CDR1 SGHNT, CDR2 YENEEA. The whole variable domain, filled in from reference TRBV11-3 and TRBJ2-7, reads EAGVVQSPRYKIIEKKQPVAFWCNPISGHNTLYWYLQNLGQGPELLIRYENEEAVDDSQLPKDRFSAERLKGVDSTLKIQPAELGDSAVYLCASSSAASSYEQYFGPGTRLTVT.

CDR3 amino acids: CASSPRTSGGDEQYF. The DNA for the CDR3 is TGTGCCAGCAGCCCAAGGACTAGCGGGGGAGACGAGCAGTACTTC. The V call is TRBV7-8, the J call TRBJ2-7; 13 bases line up with TRBD2. CDR1 and CDR2 (germline): SGHVS, FQNEAQ. CDR3 length: 15 amino acids. Trimming removed 5 bases from V and 5 bases from J; junction bases left unmatched: 6.

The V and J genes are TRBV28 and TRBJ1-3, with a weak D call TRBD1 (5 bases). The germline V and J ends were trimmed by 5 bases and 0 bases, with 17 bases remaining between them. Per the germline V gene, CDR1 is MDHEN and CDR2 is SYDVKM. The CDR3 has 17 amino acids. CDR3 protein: CASSPLRAGNSGNTIYF. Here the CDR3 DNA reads TGTGCCAGCAGTCCACTCAGGGCCGGAAACTCTGGAAACACCATATATTTT.

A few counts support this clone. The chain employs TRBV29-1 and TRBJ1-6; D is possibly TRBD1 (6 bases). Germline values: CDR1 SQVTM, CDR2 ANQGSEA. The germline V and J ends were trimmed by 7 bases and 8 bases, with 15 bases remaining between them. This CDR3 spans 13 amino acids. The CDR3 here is CSAKQGRDSPLHF. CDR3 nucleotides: TGCAGCGCTAAACAGGGTAGGGATTCACCCCTCCACTTT.

CDR3 in amino acids: CASSERGLAVATEQYF. Here the CDR3 DNA reads TGTGCCAGCAGTGAAAGAGGACTAGCGGTTGCGACCGAGCAGTACTTC. The chain combines TRBV6-1 with TRBJ2-7; 10 nucleotides align to TRBD2. V lost 2 bases, J lost 6 bases, and 10 bases stayed unmatched. Germline V gene lookup returns CDR1 MNHNS and CDR2 SASEGT. CDR3 length equals 16 residues.

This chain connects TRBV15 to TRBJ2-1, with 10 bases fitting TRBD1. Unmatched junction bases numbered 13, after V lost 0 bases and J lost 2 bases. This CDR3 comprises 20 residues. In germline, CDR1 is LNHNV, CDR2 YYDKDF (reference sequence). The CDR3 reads CATSRDSGTGARRAYNEQFF. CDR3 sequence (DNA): TGTGCCACCAGCAGAGATAGTGGGACAGGGGCCCGAAGGGCCTACAATGAGCAGTTCTTC.

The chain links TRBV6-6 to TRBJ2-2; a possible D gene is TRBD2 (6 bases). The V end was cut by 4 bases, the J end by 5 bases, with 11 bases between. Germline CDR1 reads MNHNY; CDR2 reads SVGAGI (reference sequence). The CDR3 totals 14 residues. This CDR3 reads CASSSGVWTGELFF. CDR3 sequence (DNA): TGTGCCAGCAGTTCGGGGGTATGGACCGGGGAGCTGTTTTTT.

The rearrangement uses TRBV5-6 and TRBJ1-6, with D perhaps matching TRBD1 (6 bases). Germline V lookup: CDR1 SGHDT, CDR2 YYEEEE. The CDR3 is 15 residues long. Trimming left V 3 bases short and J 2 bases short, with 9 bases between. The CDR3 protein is CASSWRGTYNSPLHF. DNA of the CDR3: TGTGCCAGCAGCTGGAGGGGGACCTATAATTCACCCCTCCACTTT.

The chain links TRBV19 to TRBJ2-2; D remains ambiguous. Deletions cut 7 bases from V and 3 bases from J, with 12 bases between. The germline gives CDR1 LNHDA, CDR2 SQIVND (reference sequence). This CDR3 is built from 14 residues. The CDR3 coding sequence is TGTGCCAGTACCTCCCAAGTTTACACCGGGGAGCTGTTTTTT. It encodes CASTSQVYTGELFF.

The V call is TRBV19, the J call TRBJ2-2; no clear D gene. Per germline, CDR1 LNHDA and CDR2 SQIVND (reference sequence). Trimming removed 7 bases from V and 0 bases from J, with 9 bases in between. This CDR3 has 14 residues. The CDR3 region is CASIHAPNTGELFF. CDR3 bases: TGTGCCAGTATTCATGCCCCGAACACCGGGGAGCTGTTTTTT.

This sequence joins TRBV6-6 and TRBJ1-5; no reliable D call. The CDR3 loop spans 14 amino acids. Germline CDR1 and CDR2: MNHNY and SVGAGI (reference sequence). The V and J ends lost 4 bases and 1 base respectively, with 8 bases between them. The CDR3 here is CASSSPTSNQPQHF. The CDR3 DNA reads TGTGCCAGCAGTTCCCCGACGAGCAATCAGCCCCAGCATTTT.

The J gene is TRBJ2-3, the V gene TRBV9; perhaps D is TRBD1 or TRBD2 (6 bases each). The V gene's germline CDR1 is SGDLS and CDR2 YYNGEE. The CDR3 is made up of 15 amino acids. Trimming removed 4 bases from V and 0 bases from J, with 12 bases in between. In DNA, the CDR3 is TGTGCCAGCAGCCGCCCCGGGGGCAGCACAGATACGCAGTATTTT. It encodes CASSRPGGSTDTQYF.

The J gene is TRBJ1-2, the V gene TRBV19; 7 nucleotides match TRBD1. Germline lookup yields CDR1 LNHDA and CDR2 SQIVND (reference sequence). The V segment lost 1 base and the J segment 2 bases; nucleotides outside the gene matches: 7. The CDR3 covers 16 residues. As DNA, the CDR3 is TGTGCCAGTAGTATAGTGTGGCGGGGACAGAACTATGGCTACACCTTC. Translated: CASSIVWRGQNYGYTF.

This chain's CDR3 is CASSEVRIQEAFF. The CDR3 DNA reads as TGTGCCAGCAGTGAGGTCCGGATACAGGAGGCTTTCTTT. The chain has TRBV2 and TRBJ1-1; D may be TRBD1 (5 bases). The CDR3 loop spans 13 amino acids. The V gene lost 3 bases and the J gene lost 11 bases, with 16 bases spanning the gap. Germline CDR1 and CDR2: SNHLY and FYNNEI.

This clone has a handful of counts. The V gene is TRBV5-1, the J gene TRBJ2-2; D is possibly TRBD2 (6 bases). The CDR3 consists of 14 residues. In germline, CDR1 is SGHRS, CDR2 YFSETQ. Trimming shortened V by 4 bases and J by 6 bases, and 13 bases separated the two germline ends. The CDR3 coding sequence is TGCGCCAGCAGCGACCCGGCGGGGCCCGGGGAGCTGTTTTTT. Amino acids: CASSDPAGPGELFF.

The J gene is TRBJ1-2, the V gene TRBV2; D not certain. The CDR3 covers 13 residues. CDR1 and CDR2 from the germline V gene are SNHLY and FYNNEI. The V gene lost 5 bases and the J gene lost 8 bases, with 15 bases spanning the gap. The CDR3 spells CASSTHNVGGYTF. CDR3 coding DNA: TGTGCCAGCAGTACCCATAACGTGGGCGGCTACACCTTC.

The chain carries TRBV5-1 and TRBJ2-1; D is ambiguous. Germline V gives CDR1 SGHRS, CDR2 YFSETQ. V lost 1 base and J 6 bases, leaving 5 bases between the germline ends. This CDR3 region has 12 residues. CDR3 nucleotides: TGCGCCAGCAGCTTGCCCGCCAATGAGCAGTTCTTC. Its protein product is CASSLPANEQFF.

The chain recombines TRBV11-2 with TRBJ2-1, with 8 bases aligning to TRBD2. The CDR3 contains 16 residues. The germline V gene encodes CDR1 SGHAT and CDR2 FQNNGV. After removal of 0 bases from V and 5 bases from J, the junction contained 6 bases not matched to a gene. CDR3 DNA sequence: TGTGCCAGCAGCTTAGACACCGGGGGGGCTCACAATGAGCAGTTCTTC. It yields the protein CASSLDTGGAHNEQFF.

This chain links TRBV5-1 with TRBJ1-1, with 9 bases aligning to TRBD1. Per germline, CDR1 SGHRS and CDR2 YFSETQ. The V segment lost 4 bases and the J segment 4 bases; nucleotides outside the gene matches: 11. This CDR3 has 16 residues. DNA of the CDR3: TGCGCCAGCAGCAAAACAACAGGGGGCTTAGGCACTGAAGCTTTCTTT. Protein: CASSKTTGGLGTEAFF.

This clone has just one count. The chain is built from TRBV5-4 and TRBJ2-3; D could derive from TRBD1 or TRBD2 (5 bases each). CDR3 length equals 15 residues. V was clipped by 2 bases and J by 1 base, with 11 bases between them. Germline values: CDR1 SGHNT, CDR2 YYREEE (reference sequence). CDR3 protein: CASSFSGTGTDTQYF. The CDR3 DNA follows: TGTGCCAGCAGCTTTTCAGGGACCGGCACAGATACGCAGTATTTT.

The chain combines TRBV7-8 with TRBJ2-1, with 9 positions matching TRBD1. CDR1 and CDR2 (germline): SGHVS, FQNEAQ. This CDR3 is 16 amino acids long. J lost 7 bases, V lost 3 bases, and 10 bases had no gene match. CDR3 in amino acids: CASSLSPGQGANEQFF. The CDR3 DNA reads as TGTGCCAGCAGCTTGTCACCGGGACAGGGTGCAAATGAGCAGTTCTTC. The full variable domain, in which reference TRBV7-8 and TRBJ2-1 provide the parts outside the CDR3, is GAGVSQSPRYKVAKRGQDVALRCDPISGHVSLFWYQQALGQGPEFLTYFQNEAQLDKSGLPSDRFFAERPEGSVSTLKIQRTQQEDSAVYLCASSLSPGQGANEQFFGPGTRLTVL.

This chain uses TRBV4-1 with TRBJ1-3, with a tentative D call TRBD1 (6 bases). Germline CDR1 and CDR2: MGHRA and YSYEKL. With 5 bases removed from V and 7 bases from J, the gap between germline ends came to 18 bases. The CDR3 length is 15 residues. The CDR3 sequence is CASSATGSTGNTIYF. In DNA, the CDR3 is TGCGCCAGCAGCGCCACAGGCAGTACAGGGAACACCATATATTTT.